The present TCR beta chain was sequenced within a study of blood T cell repertoires in COVID-19. The participants were between about 18 and 90 years old and came from under 25 US areas. How the authors handled the data: Cell counts per sample came from amplifying reference gene primers. Sequenced by immunoSEQ multiplex PCR; TCRdb stores in-frame clones only, minus some. V, J and clone size are taken as reported in that table, and D and trimming were inferred from the DNA itself. The sample contains approximately 260,000 clones, around 92% of which appear only once. Deletions cut 4 bases from V and 11 bases from J, with 20 bases between. Germline CDR1 reads SQVTM; CDR2 reads ANQGSEA. The CDR3 runs to 14 residues.

The TCR comes from a woman aged 55-70 years who had recovered from COVID-19. The chain links TRBV29-1 to TRBJ1-4, with no clear D. Sequencing was carried out using PBMCs or T cells enriched from blood (not recorded which). CDR3 DNA sequence: TGCAGCGTTGTGTGGGCGAGTGGAGGGATGAAACTGTTTTTT. Amino acids: CSVVWASGGMKLFF.